These 7 T cell receptor beta chains came from one sample sequenced in a study of T cells in Graves' hyperthyroidism and ophthalmopathy (dated by TCRdb to the late 2010s). Library preparation employed multiplex PCR. TCRdb lists the instrument as Illumina HiSeq 2000. The TCR beta CDR3 regions were amplified from RNA transcripts. For the first round of RT-PCR on the TCR CDR3, the HTBI primer set was used together with the Qiagen OneStep RT-PCR kit. Using fastp trimming at Q25 and MiXCR clonotype assembly, TCRdb reanalyzed the public sequencing data and kept in-frame beta chains. Entries that share a CDR3 protein sequence are merged under the most common genes and DNA. This sample is represented by roughly 330,000 distinct CDR3 sequences; approximately 15% of them were singletons. The top ten constitute approximately 31% of the sample. The specimen sequenced was blood. The receptors were sampled from a young man with Graves' hyperthyroidism.

In this sample, this clonotype turned up a few times. J is TRBJ1-6 and V is TRBV9; the match to TRBD1 covers 8 bases. CDR1 and CDR2 from the germline V gene are SGDLS and YYNGEE. CDR3 length: 17 amino acids. After removal of 3 bases from V and 9 bases from J, the junction contained 14 bases not matched to a gene. The CDR3 protein is CASSAIDRGIGGSPLHF. CDR3 sequence (DNA): TGTGCCAGCAGCGCTATCGACAGGGGAATAGGAGGTTCACCCCTCCACTTT. Supplemented by reference TRBV9 and TRBJ1-6, the full variable domain reads DSGVTQTPKHLITATGQRVTLRCSPRSGDLSVYWYQQSLDQGLQFLIQYYNGEERAKGNILERFSAQQFPDLHSELNLSSLELGDSALYFCASSAIDRGIGGSPLHFGNGTRLTVT.

This clonotype came up a few times. A much more abundant neighbour one base away suggests this may be a read error. The chain uses TRBV18 and TRBJ2-3; D could derive from TRBD1 or TRBD2 (5 bases each). V lost 6 bases, J lost 2 bases, and 18 bases lay in between. Germline loops: CDR1 KGHSH, CDR2 LQKENI. CDR3 size: 16 residues. CDR3 region: CASSPRDQRATDTQYF. The CDR3, as DNA: TGTGCCAGCTCGCCGAGGGACCAACGTGCCACAGATACGCAGTATTTT.

This clonotype was counted ten times or more. This chain links TRBV4-2 with TRBJ2-1; TRBD2 matches 7 bases. The CDR3 is 17 amino acids. Germline CDR1 is LGHNA and CDR2 is YNFKEQ. V shed 0 bases, J shed 6 bases, and the junction held 11 bases outside the gene matches. The CDR3 reads CASSQDLGAGWSNEQFF. CDR3 sequence (DNA): TGTGCCAGCAGCCAAGATCTAGGAGCGGGATGGAGCAATGAGCAGTTCTTC.

This clonotype showed up many times. The J gene is TRBJ2-3, the V gene TRBV2; 13 bases fit TRBD2. J lost 4 bases, V lost 7 bases, and 2 bases had no gene match. The CDR3 runs 14 residues. Germline assignment: CDR1 SNHLY and CDR2 FYNNEI. This CDR3 reads CASMTSGGPDTQYF. DNA for the CDR3: TGTGCCAGCATGACTAGCGGGGGGCCAGATACGCAGTATTTT.

The table lists this clonotype with a few counts. The V call is TRBV14, the J call TRBJ2-5, with a weak D call TRBD2 (6 bases). The CDR3 covers 15 residues. Trimming shortened V by 0 bases and J by 5 bases, and 13 bases separated the two germline ends. Germline assignment: CDR1 SGHDN and CDR2 FVKESK. CDR3 nucleotide sequence: TGTGCCAGCAGCCAAGATAGGGGAGGCCACGAGACCCAGTACTTC. Amino acid sequence: CASSQDRGGHETQYF.

This clonotype was counted only a few times. The chain uses TRBV7-9 and TRBJ1-4; D unresolved. Trimming removed 0 bases from V and 0 bases from J, with 8 bases in between. The length of the CDR3 is 16 residues. Germline V gene sequence: CDR1 SEHNR, CDR2 FQNEAQ (reference sequence). The CDR3 DNA follows: TGTGCCAGCAGCTTAGCGCTGGTTGCAACTAATGAAAAACTGTTTTTT. The encoded protein is CASSLALVATNEKLFF.

This clonotype has a count of ten or more. This chain links TRBV18 with TRBJ1-5; D gene ambiguous. Germline V gene lookup returns CDR1 KGHSH and CDR2 LQKENI. The CDR3 contains 13 residues. With 2 bases removed from V and 8 bases from J, the gap between germline ends came to 10 bases. CDR3 sequence: CASSPTEVKPQHF. The DNA for the CDR3 is TGTGCCAGCTCACCAACAGAGGTGAAGCCCCAGCATTTT.